This T cell receptor beta chain originates from a study of shared clonotypes between healthy human individuals. In the study overall: Researchers assigned three CD4 naive, three CD4 memory, two CD8 naive and one CD8 memory plate to each donor.

Repertoires were generated with immunoSEQ multiplex PCR, while TCRdb's copy carries only in-frame clones and drops some. This table has roughly 760,000 clones, about 74% appearing once. Trimming cost V 1 base and J 6 bases, with 10 bases left between them. Germline CDR1 and CDR2: MNHEY and SMNVEV (reference sequence). The CDR3 loop spans 14 amino acids. The study drew its donors from healthy HIV-negative adults without recent acute infections or vaccinations. Regarding the study as a whole: The naive CD4 repertoires of several donors were compared, and approximately 5% of clonotypes were shared.

Notes on this clone: What it recognizes is unknown.

This chain uses TRBV27 with TRBJ1-5; perhaps TRBD1 as D (6 bases). This clonotype was sampled from a woman in her 30s in good health. Source material: memory CD4+ T cells sorted from blood. Subset given: CD45RA-negative fraction. CDR3 protein: CASSLLGGAQPQHF. CDR3 DNA: TGTGCCAGCAGTTTATTAGGGGGAGCTCAGCCCCAGCATTTT.